The entry below gives a single T cell receptor (beta chain) sequence along with its context. Its antigen is not known. This entry belongs to a study of cytomegalovirus exposure and HLA in healthy donors. Points from the study as a whole: The later analysis indicated that the majority of CMV-associated TCR beta chains appeared HLA-restricted. About 90% or about 30% of the time was how often most TCR beta V segments were productive, according to an earlier analysis. Later, an analysis showed that TCR beta chains associated with HLA were more clonally expanded than others that were equally common.

Vbeta (60) and Jbeta (13) primers were used in the PCR. Produced via immunoSEQ multiplex PCR; TCRdb's table is partial and in-frame only. The sample includes about 100,000 clones, about 80% seen only once; the top ten take around 7%. Despite likely unrecorded immune exposures, the donors were nominally healthy at the time of sampling. The sequenced material came from PBMCs. This clonotype originated in a man aged 40-49 years in good health and CMV-seropositive.

For the CDR3, the DNA is TGTGCCAGCAGTTTATGGGACAGGGGGTCTTCACCCCTCCACTTT. Protein: CASSLWDRGSSPLHF. The chain joins TRBV28 to TRBJ1-6; 10 bases match TRBD1. CDR1 MDHEN and CDR2 SYDVKM come from the germline V gene. The CDR3 loop spans 15 amino acids. J was trimmed by 9 bases and V by 0 bases; bases with no gene match: 2.